This entry features one T cell receptor (beta chain) sequence. The data belong to a study of T cell responses to AZD1222 COVID-19 vaccine. With V trimmed by 4 bases and J by 5 bases, 9 bases remained unmatched. Germline loops: CDR1 MNHNS, CDR2 SASEGT. The CDR3 has 17 amino acids. TCRdb keeps only in-frame clones here, not all; method: immunoSEQ multiplex PCR. The sample contains about 140,000 clones, about 93% of which appear only once. This receptor was identified in an adult who received the AZD1222 COVID-19 vaccine. This rearrangement joins TRBV6-1 to TRBJ2-2; the match to TRBD2 covers 11 bases. The sample was peripheral blood, taken 28 days after the second AZD1222 dose. CDR3 DNA: TGTGCCAGCAGTGGACTAGCGGGGATACGGGGTACCGGGGAGCTGTTTTTT. Protein sequence: CASSGLAGIRGTGELFF.